A selection of T cell receptor beta chains follows, all from one sample in a study of OX40 agonist ivuxolimab in advanced cancers. The table came from immunoSEQ multiplex PCR; TCRdb's copy has only in-frame clones and leaves some out. The sample includes 43,000 or so clones, 60% to 80% of them seen just once. Sample: CD4+ or CD8+ T cells sorted from blood, taken in a trial of the OX40 agonist ivuxolimab. The receptor set was obtained from an adult with an advanced solid tumor such as melanoma, head and neck, liver or kidney cancer. CDR3s include the opening cysteine and the closing phenylalanine or tryptophan. D genes are given only for firm matches.

TRBV7-9,-,TRBJ1-1,TGTGCCAGCAGGGAGGACAGTGAAGCTTTCTTT,CASREDSEAFF
TRBV18,TRBD2,TRBJ2-1,TGTGCCAGCAATCCGGGACTAGCAGATGAGCAGTTCTTC,CASNPGLADEQFF
TRBV5-1,-,TRBJ1-5,TGCGCCAGCAGCTTGGGTGGTGGCAATCAGCCCCAGCATTTT,CASSLGGGNQPQHF
TRBV29-1,-,TRBJ2-1,TGCAGCGCCGAGAGGGAGAAGCAGTTCTTC,CSAEREKQFF
TRBV28,-,TRBJ1-2,TGTGCCAGCAGTTTAGGATCCTATGGCTACACCTTC,CASSLGSYGYTF
TRBV5-1,-,TRBJ1-2,TGCGCCAGCAGCCCAGGACAAGACTATGGCTACACCTTC,CASSPGQDYGYTF
TRBV6-6,TRBD1,TRBJ2-7,TGTGCCAGCAGTCACCCGCAGGGGGCCAGACGGGAGCAGTACTTC,CASSHPQGARREQYF
TRBV28,-,TRBJ2-7,TGTGCCAGCAGTTACTCATCCTACGAGCAGTACTTC,CASSYSSYEQYF
TRBV5-1,-,TRBJ1-4,TGCGCCAGCAGCATCTCGGGCCTTACTCAATCAACTAATGAAAAACTGTTTTTT,CASSISGLTQSTNEKLFF
TRBV5-1,-,TRBJ2-3,TGCGCCAGCAGCTTGGGAGCTGACACATCGACGGATACGCAGTATTTT,CASSLGADTSTDTQYF
TRBV27,TRBD1,TRBJ2-7,TGTGCCAGCAGTCATCGGACAGGGCACGAGCAGTACTTC,CASSHRTGHEQYF
TRBV19,-,TRBJ2-1,TGTGCCAGTAGTATGGCGAGGGAAAAGCAGTTCTTC,CASSMAREKQFF
TRBV20-1,-,TRBJ2-4,TGCAGTGCCCCTTCAAGCGGCATTCAGTACTTC,CSAPSSGIQYF
TRBV9,TRBD2,TRBJ2-1,TGTGCCAGCAGCGTAGTCCCCCTAGCGGGGTACCTCCCCAATGAGCAGTTCTTC,CASSVVPLAGYLPNEQFF
TRBV19,-,TRBJ2-1,TGTGCCAGTAGTGACCTGGGACCTAACGTGTTCTTC,CASSDLGPNVFF